Reported below is one T cell receptor beta chain. Its target is unknown. The CDR3 sequence is 16 residues long. V lost 7 bases, J lost 4 bases, and 8 bases stayed unmatched. Germline V CDR1 and CDR2: LNHDA, SQIVND (reference sequence). The entry originates in a study of vaccination and CD4 T cells after COVID-19. Study-wide background: Cultures designated as controls were supplied with a CEFX pool, an HIV-1 Nef pool, or no peptide.

Scientists ran DNA taken from cultured CD4+ T cells through the Oncomine TCR Beta short-read assay for sequencing. TCRdb re-called the PCR reads with MiXCR, one entry per CDR3 protein. The sample includes around 10,000 distinct CDR3 sequences, around two fifths seen only once; the top ten take 9.5% to 15%. Treatment reported: approximately 9-day PBMC culture with coronavirus spike peptide pools or control peptides (ViraFEST assay). An unexposed donor provided the CD4+ T cells, which were collected before the COVID-19 pandemic (2011-2018). Specimen: CD4+ T cells from blood, cultured in vitro. The sequence came from a human donor in good health. This chain uses TRBV19 with TRBJ2-3, with TRBD2 identical over 13 bases. The chain's CDR3 is CASTLLAGGPSDTQYF. In DNA form, the CDR3 reads TGTGCCAGTACCCTACTAGCGGGGGGGCCATCAGATACGCAGTATTTT.